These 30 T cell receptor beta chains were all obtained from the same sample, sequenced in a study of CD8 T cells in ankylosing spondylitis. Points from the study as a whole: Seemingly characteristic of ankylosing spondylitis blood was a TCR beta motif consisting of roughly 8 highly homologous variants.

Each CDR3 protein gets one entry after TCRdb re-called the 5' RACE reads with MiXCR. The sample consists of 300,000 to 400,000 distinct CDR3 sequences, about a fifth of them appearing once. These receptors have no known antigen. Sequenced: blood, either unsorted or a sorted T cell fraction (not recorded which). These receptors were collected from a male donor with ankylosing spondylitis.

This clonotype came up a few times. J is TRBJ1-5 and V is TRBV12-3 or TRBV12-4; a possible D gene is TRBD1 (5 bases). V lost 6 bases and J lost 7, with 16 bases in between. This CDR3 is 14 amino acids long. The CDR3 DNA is TGTGCCAGCAGCCAGGGACGAGGCGGGCAGCCCCAGCATTTT. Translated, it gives CASSQGRGGQPQHF.

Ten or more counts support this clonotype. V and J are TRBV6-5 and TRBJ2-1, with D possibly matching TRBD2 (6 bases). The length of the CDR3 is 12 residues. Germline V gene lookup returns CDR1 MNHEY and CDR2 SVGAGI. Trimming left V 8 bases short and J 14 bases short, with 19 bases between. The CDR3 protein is CASGTGREEEFF. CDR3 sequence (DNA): TGTGCCAGCGGAACAGGCAGGGAGGAGGAGTTCTTC.

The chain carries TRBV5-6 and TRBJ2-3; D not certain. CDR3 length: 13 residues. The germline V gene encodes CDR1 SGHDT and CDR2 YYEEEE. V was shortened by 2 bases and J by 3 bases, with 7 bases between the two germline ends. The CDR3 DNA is TGTGCCAGCAGCTTTCTCCGGACAGATACGCAGTATTTT. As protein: CASSFLRTDTQYF.

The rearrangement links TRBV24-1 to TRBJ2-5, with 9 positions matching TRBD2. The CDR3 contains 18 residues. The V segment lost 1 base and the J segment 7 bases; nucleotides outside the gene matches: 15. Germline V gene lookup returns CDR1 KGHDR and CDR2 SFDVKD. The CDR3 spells CATSDFRHIGASGTTQYF. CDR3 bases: TGTGCCACCAGTGATTTTCGACACATTGGGGCTAGCGGGACGACCCAGTACTTC.

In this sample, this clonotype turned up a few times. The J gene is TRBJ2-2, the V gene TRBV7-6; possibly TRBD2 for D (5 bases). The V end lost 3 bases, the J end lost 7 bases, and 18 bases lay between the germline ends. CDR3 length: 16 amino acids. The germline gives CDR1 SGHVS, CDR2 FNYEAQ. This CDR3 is CASSFLGNGDHGELFF. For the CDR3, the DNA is TGTGCCAGCAGCTTTCTCGGGAATGGAGATCACGGGGAGCTGTTTTTT.

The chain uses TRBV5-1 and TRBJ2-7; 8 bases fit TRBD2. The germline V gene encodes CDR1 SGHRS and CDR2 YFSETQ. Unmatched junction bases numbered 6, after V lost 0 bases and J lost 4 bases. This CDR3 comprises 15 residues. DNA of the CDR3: TGCGCCAGCAGCTTGGAGGCTAGCGGGTATTACGAGCAGTACTTC. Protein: CASSLEASGYYEQYF.

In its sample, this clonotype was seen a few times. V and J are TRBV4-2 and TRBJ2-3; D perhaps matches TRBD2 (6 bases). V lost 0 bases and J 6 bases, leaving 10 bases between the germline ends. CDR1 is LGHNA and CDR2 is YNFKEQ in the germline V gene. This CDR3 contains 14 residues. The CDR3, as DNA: TGTGCCAGCAGCCAAGAAACCCGGGGGGATACGCAGTATTTT. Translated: CASSQETRGDTQYF.

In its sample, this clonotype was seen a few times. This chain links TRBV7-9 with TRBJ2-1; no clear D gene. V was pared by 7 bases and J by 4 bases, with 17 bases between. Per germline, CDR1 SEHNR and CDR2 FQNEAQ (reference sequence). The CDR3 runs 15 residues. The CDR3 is CASILNDGEYNEQFF. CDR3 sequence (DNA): TGTGCCAGCATATTGAATGATGGAGAATACAATGAGCAGTTCTTC.

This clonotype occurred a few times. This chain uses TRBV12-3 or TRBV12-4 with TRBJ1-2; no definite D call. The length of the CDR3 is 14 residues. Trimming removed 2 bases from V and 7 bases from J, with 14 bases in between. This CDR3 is CASSLSPMRPGYTF. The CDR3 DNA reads TGTGCCAGCAGTTTAAGCCCGATGCGTCCTGGCTACACCTTC.

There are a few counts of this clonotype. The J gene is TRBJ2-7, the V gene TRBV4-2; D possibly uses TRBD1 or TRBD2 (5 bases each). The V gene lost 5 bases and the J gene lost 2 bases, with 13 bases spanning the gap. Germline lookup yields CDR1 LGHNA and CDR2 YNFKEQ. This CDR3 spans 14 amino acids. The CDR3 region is CASSSDPGPYEQYF. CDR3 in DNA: TGTGCCAGCAGCTCAGACCCGGGACCCTACGAGCAGTACTTC.

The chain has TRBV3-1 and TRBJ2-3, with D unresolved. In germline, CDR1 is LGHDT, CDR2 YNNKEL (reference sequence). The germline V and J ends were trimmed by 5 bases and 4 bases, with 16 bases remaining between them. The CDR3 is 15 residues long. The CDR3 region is CASSSTVRTADTQYF. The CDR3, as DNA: TGTGCCAGCAGCAGTACTGTCCGCACAGCAGATACGCAGTATTTT.

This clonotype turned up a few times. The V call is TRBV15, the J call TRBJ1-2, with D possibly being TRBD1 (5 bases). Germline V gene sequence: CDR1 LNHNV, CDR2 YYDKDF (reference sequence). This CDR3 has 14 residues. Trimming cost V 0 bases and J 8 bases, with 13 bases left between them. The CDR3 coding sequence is TGTGCCACCAGCAGAGATTACCGGGACCAAGGCTACACCTTC. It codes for CATSRDYRDQGYTF.

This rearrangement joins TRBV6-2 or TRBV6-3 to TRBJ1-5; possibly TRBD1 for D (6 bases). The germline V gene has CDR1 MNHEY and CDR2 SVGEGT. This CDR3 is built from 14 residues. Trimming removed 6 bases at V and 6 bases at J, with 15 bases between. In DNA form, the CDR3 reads TGTGCCAGCAGCCCCGACAGGATGGCTCAGCCCCAGCATTTT. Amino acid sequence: CASSPDRMAQPQHF.

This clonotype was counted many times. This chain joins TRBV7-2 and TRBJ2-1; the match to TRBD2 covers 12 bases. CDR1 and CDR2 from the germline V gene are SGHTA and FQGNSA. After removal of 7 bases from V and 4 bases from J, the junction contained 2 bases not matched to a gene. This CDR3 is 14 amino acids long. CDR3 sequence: CASTLAGGYNEQFF. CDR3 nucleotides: TGTGCCAGCACCCTAGCGGGGGGGTACAATGAGCAGTTCTTC.

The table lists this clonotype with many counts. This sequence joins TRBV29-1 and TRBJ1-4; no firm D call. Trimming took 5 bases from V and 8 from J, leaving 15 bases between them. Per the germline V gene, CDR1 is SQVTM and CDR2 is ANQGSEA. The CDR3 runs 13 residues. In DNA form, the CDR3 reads TGCAGCGTTATGATACGATCCGGGGAAAAACTGTTTTTT. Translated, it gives CSVMIRSGEKLFF.

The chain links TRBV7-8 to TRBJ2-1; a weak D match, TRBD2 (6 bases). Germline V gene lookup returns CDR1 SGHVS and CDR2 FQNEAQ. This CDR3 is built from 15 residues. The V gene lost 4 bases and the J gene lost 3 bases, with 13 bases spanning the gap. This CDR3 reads CASSWWGESYNEQFF. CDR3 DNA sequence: TGTGCCAGCAGCTGGTGGGGGGAAAGCTACAATGAGCAGTTCTTC.

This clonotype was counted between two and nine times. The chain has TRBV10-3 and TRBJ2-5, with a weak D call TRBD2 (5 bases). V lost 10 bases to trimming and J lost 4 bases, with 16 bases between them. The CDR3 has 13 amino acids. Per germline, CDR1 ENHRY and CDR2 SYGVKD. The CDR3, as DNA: TGTGCCACCCTAGGGCCGGCGGGAGAGACCCAGTACTTC. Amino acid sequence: CATLGPAGETQYF.

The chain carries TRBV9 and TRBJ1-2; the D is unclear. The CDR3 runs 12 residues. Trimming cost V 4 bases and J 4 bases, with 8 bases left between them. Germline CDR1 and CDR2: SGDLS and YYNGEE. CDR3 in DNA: TGTGCCAGCAGCACCTACGGCTATGGCTACACCTTC. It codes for CASSTYGYGYTF.

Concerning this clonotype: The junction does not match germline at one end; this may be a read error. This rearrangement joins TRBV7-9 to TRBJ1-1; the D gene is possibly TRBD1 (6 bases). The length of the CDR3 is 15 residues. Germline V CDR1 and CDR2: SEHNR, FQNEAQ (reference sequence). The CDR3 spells CASSIRQATNAEAFF. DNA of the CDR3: TGTGCCAGCAGCATCCGACAGGCGACGAATGCTGAGGCTTTCTTT.

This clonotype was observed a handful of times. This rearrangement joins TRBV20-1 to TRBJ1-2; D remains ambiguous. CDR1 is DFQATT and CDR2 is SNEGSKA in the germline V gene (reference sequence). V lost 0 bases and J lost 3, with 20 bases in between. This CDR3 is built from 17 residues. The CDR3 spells CSARDSSSAAADYGYTF. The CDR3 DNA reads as TGCAGTGCTAGAGATTCGAGCTCGGCAGCTGCCGACTATGGCTACACCTTC.

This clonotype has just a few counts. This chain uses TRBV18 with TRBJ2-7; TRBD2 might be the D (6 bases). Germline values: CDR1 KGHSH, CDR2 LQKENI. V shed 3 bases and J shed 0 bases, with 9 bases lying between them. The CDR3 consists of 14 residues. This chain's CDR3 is CASSPRRDSYEQYF. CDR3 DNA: TGTGCCAGCTCACCTAGGAGGGACTCCTACGAGCAGTACTTC.

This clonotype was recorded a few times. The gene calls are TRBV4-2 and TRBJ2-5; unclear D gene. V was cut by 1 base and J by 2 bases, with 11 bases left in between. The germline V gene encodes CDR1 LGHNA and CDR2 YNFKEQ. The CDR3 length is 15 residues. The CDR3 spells CASSQVYTEQETQYF. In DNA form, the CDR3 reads TGTGCCAGCAGCCAAGTTTACACCGAGCAAGAGACCCAGTACTTC.

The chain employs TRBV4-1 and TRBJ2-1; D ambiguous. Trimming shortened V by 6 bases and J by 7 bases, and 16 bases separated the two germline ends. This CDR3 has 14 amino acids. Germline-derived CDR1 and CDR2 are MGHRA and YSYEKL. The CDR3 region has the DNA TGCGCCAGCAGGCTGATATTATGGTCGAATGAGCAGTTCTTC. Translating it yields CASRLILWSNEQFF.

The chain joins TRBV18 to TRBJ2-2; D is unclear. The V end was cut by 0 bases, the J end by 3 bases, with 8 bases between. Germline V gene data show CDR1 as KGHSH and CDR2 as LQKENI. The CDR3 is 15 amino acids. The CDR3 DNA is TGTGCCAGCTCACCACCCGGACGAGACACCGGGGAGCTGTTTTTT. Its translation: CASSPPGRDTGELFF.

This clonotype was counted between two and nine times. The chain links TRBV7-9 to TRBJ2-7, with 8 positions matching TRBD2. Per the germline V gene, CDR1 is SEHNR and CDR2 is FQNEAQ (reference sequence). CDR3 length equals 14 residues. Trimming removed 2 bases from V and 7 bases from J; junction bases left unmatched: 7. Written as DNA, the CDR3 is TGTGCCAGCAGCTTATCTCCGGGAGGGCGGGAGCAGTACTTC. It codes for CASSLSPGGREQYF.

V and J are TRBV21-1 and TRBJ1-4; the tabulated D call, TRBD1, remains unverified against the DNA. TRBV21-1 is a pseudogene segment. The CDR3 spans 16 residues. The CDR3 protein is CASSNYRGSANEKLFF. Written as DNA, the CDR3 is TGTGCCAGCAGCAACTACAGGGGTTCGGCTAATGAAAAACTGTTTTTT.

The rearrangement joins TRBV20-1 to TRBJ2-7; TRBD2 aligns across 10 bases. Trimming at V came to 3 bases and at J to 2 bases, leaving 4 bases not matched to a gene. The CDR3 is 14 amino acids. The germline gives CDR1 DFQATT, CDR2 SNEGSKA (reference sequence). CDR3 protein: CSASASGRPYEQYF. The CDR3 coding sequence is TGCAGTGCTAGCGCTAGCGGGAGACCCTACGAGCAGTACTTC.

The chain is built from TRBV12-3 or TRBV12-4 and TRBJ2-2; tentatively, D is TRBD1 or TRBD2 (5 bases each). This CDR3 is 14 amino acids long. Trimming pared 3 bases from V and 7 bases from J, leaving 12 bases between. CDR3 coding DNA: TGTGCCAGCAGTTTTAGAGGGGCTGGCGGGGAGCTGTTTTTT. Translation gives CASSFRGAGGELFF.

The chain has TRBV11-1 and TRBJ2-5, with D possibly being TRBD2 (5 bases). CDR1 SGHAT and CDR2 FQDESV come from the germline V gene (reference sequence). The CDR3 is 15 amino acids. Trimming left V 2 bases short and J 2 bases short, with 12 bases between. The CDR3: CASSLPRGVQETQYF. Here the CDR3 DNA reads TGTGCCAGCAGCTTACCCCGGGGTGTGCAAGAGACCCAGTACTTC. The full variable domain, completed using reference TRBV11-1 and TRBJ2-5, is EAEVAQSPRYKITEKSQAVAFWCDPISGHATLYWYRQILGQGPELLVQFQDESVVDDSQLPKDRFSAERLKGVDSTLKIQPAELGDSAMYLCASSLPRGVQETQYFGPGTRLLVL.

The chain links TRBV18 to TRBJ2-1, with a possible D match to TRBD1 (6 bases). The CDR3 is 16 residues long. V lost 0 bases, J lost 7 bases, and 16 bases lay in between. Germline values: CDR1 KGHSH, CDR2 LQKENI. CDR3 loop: CASSPPRAGDLNEQFF. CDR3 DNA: TGTGCCAGCTCACCACCTAGGGCAGGGGACCTAAATGAGCAGTTCTTC.